This T cell receptor beta chain was obtained from a study of T-cell memory formation after mild COVID-19 (TCRdb year 2021). Concerning the study at large: TCR sequence clusters from the two donors were found to be largely donor specific. T-cell clones expanding and contracting after mild COVID-19 in a couple of donors were tracked by longitudinal TCRalpha and TCRbeta repertoire sequencing. Two young, previously healthy adult volunteers, one female and one male, were included in the cohort.

Sequencing relied on an Illumina NovaSeq 6000. Using 5'RACE with constant-segment primers, TCRalpha and TCRbeta cDNA libraries were constructed, with sample barcodes and unique molecular identifiers added in the process. Trizol reagent was used to extract RNA from every sample. The libraries were amplified in two PCR steps, and the second step added a second sample barcode and Illumina TruSeq adapters. Sequencing of libraries was performed on an Illumina NovaSeq with 2 x 150 bp paired-end reads. Processing in the source paper ran as follows. The reads were demultiplexed and collapsed into UMI-guided consensus sequences using migec v1.2.7. Using mixcr v2.1.11, UMI consensuses were aligned to TRA and TRB V and J templates and then assembled into clonotypes. Expanded or contracted clonotypes were those called significant by both edgeR and NoisET, with noise models trained on biological replicates. edgeR calls used a false discovery rate-adjusted p below 0.01 and a log2 fold-change threshold of 1. PCA with hierarchical clustering of max-normalized trajectories of the 1000 most abundant clonotypes was used as exploratory dynamics analysis. Separately sequenced CD4+ and CD8+ repertoires were used to assign the CD4 or CD8 phenotype of responding clones. TCRdb trimmed the raw reads at Q25, called clones with MiXCR and kept productive beta chains. Rows with one shared CDR3 protein collapse into an entry with the most common genes and DNA. It is TCRdb's table, rather than the study itself, that gives the V and J calls and clone size. The sample records 550,000 to 600,000 distinct CDR3 sequences, approximately 15% of which are singletons. The ten largest clones capture about 8.6% of the sample.

Cut back by 5 bases and 4 bases, the V and J ends lie 20 bases apart. Reading from cysteine to phenylalanine, the CDR3 counts 16 amino acids. The read is trimmed to its CDR3 DNA, 48 bases read in frame from base 1. Turning to this clonotype: Its antigen remains undetermined. No base quality values were provided; no much bigger clone lies one nucleotide off.

What the research found in general, with its limitations: Balanced CD4/CD8 phenotypes were observed for clones contracting from day 15 to 85, whereas a bias towards CD4+ was observed for a second wave of clones expanding from day 15 to 37. Contracting CD4+ clones were found mainly in CM and EM memory subsets, while CD8+ clones were enriched in EMRA. Some responding clones were detected in pre-infection memory, suggesting pre-existing cross-reactive memory T cells joined the SARS-CoV-2 response. SARS-CoV-2 specificity of the second-wave clones peaking on day 37 was not confirmed. Only a couple of mild cases were covered by the study, and larger cohorts that include severe cases with pre-infection samples were considered necessary.

Ficoll-Paque density gradient centrifugation was used to isolate PBMCs. The sample comprised PBMCs or a T cell subset sorted from them (not recorded which). The chain uses TRBV12-3 or TRBV12-4 and TRBJ2-5; TRBD2 is perhaps the D gene, given 6 matching bases. The sequence was obtained from an adult woman who had mild COVID-19 (a few samples of this study predate the infection). The sample titles of this study are shuffled in the database, so cell type and time point are left out; the donor was told from shared clones. The CDR3 region has the sequence CASSPLVRRDRETQYF. The nucleotide sequence is TGTGCCAGCAGTCCACTAGTGAGGAGGGATCGAGAGACCCAGTACTTC.